This is a list of T cell receptor beta chains from one sample in a study of T-cell memory formation after mild COVID-19. TCRdb re-called the 5' RACE reads with MiXCR, one entry per CDR3 protein. The sample lists about 130,000 distinct CDR3 sequences, 20% to 25% occurring once. The specimen sequenced was PBMCs or a T cell subset sorted from them (not recorded which). These receptors originate from an adult woman who had mild COVID-19 (a few samples of this study predate the infection). Cell type and time point are not known. The CDR3 runs from the conserved cysteine through the conserved F or W. Each record gives: CDR3 DNA, CDR3 protein, V gene, D gene, clone size, J gene. D genes are given only for firm matches. Clone size is not always given. Where it is, it says once, few, many or a class for expanded clones.

TGTGCCAGCAGCTGGGCCGCGGACATCGTCCAAGAGACCCAGTACTTC CASSWAADIVQETQYF TRBV7-2 NA NA TRBJ2-5
TGTGCCAGCAGCTTAGTTGGAGGGGCCCAGAACACTGAAGCTTTCTTT CASSLVGGAQNTEAFF TRBV11-2 NA few TRBJ1-1
TGCAGTGCTAGCGGGGACAGATCTATCTACGAGCAGTACTTC CSASGDRSIYEQYF TRBV20-1 TRBD1 NA TRBJ2-7
TGCGCCAGCAGCAGTGACCACCTAGTTAAGTATGGCTACACCTTC CASSSDHLVKYGYTF TRBV5-1 NA NA TRBJ1-2
TGCAGTGCGCGGGCGGGTAACACTGAAGCTTTCTTT CSARAGNTEAFF TRBV20-1 NA few TRBJ1-1
TGCAGTGCTGCGTGGCGGAGTGGGTACAATGAGCAGTTCTTC CSAAWRSGYNEQFF TRBV20-1 NA NA TRBJ2-1
TGCGCCAGCAGCCAAGAGGTTCTGGGGGAGCAGTTCTTC CASSQEVLGEQFF TRBV4-1 NA few TRBJ2-1
TGTGCCACCAGCCGGACAGGGAGTGAGCAGTTCTTC CATSRTGSEQFF TRBV15 TRBD1 few TRBJ2-1
TGTGCCAGCAGCGTCCGGGGGTTCAATAATTCACCCCTCCACTTT CASSVRGFNNSPLHF TRBV9 NA few TRBJ1-6
TGTGCCGCCGCTAACCCGGGACAGGGCTCAGATACGCAGTATTTT CAAANPGQGSDTQYF TRBV12-3/TRBV12-4 TRBD1 few TRBJ2-3
TGTGCCAGCAGCTTAGCAGACGCAGATACGCAGTATTTT CASSLADADTQYF TRBV7-9 NA few TRBJ2-3
TGTGCCAGCAGTTTACTAGCGGGAGGGCCTGTGAATGAGCAGTTCTTC CASSLLAGGPVNEQFF TRBV12-3/TRBV12-4 TRBD2 NA TRBJ2-1
TGTGCCAGCAGTTACGTGACAGGGGGCAATGAGCAGTTCTTC CASSYVTGGNEQFF TRBV27 TRBD1 few TRBJ2-1
TGTGCCACCAGTGAAGGGGTTGGCACAGATACGCAGTATTTT CATSEGVGTDTQYF TRBV24-1 NA many TRBJ2-3
TGTGCCAGCAGCTTGATTACCGGGGAGCTGTTTTTT CASSLITGELFF TRBV7-8 NA few TRBJ2-2